Listed below are T cell receptor beta chains from one sample, sequenced in a study of T cells in Graves' hyperthyroidism and ophthalmopathy. TCRdb itself ran the multiplex PCR reads through MiXCR, one entry per CDR3 protein. The sample gives around 540,000 distinct CDR3 sequences, roughly 50% of which show up once; 8.2% is in the top ten. The sample was peripheral blood or thyroid tissue (not recorded which). The origin of the receptors is a woman aged 18-29 years with Graves' hyperthyroidism. Both conserved end residues are part of each CDR3. D genes are given only for firm matches. The size field is filled for only some rows; it gives once, few, many or a size class.

size	J	V	D	CDR3	DNA
NA	TRBJ2-5	TRBV7-6	TRBD2	CASSLKGTKETQYF	TGTGCCAGCAGCTTAAAAGGGACTAAAGAGACCCAGTACTTC
few	TRBJ2-2	TRBV7-9	NA	CASSPDQTGRGLFF	TGTGCCAGCAGCCCAGATCAAACAGGGCGGGGGCTGTTTTTT
NA	TRBJ1-5	TRBV7-8	NA	CASSLAPPSNQPQHF	TGTGCCAGCAGCTTAGCCCCTCCTAGCAATCAGCCCCAGCATTTT
once	TRBJ2-6	TRBV25-1	NA	CASSRVFSGANVLTF	TGTGCCAGCAGTCGGGTCTTTTCTGGGGCCAACGTCCTGACTTTC
many	TRBJ1-1	TRBV7-9	NA	CASSRHSTEAFF	TGTGCCAGCAGCCGTCACAGCACTGAAGCTTTCTTT
NA	TRBJ2-5	TRBV24-1	NA	CATSRLDRSQGTQYF	TGTGCCACCAGCAGACTAGACAGATCCCAGGGGACCCAGTACTTC
NA	TRBJ1-5	TRBV7-2	TRBD1	CASGDRAGQPQHF	TGTGCCAGCGGGGACAGGGCAGGACAGCCCCAGCATTTT
once	TRBJ2-7	TRBV10-3	NA	CAISESLGRGGYEQYF	TGTGCCATCAGTGAGTCACTCGGGAGAGGGGGCTACGAGCAGTACTTC
NA	TRBJ2-7	TRBV9	TRBD2	CASSVDPGGPGLHEQYF	TGTGCCAGCAGCGTAGACCCGGGAGGGCCAGGTCTCCACGAGCAGTACTTC
NA	TRBJ2-6	TRBV5-1	NA	CASSFRDAGANVLTF	TGCGCCAGCAGCTTTAGGGACGCTGGGGCCAACGTCCTGACTTTC